These T cell receptor beta chains were read from a single sample in a study of T cell repertoires in cytomegalovirus infection. TCRdb called the reads again in MiXCR, with one record for every CDR3 protein. Here the sample spans about 240,000 distinct CDR3 sequences, approximately 7% being singletons. The material sequenced was PBMCs. All receptors come from a human donor in good health (CMV status not recorded). Some clones in this sample may be carry-over from other donors' samples. The CDR3 runs from the conserved cysteine through the conserved F or W. A D gene is named only where the DNA matches it firmly. Some rows have no size entry. The others give once, few or many, or a class for an expanded clone.

TRBJ2-3 | TRBV7-2 | TRBD1 | many | TGTGCCAGCAGCCAACTGACAGGGCCCAGGACAGATACGCAGTATTTT | CASSQLTGPRTDTQYF
TRBJ1-4 | TRBV6-5 | NA | few | TGTGCCAGCGGGCGGGAGGGAGTTGCACCTAATGAAAAACTGTTTTTT | CASGREGVAPNEKLFF
TRBJ1-6 | TRBV28 | NA | many | TGTGCCAGCAGTTTACGCTTCTATTCCAGGGGTTTTCGTTCACCCCTCCACTTT | CASSLRFYSRGFRSPLHF
TRBJ1-2 | TRBV5-1 | NA | many | TGCGCCAGCAGCTTGCAACAAGCTAACTATGGCTACACCTTC | CASSLQQANYGYTF
TRBJ2-1 | TRBV20-1 | TRBD2 | many | TGCAGTGCCTCACGACTAGCGGGGGTCGAGCAGTTCTTC | CSASRLAGVEQFF
TRBJ2-7 | TRBV12-3/TRBV12-4 | NA | many | TGTGCCAGCAGTTTAGAGGACCCTAGGATGACGAGACTCGAGCAGTACTTC | CASSLEDPRMTRLEQYF
TRBJ2-2 | TRBV7-2 | NA | many | TGTGCCAGCAGCGCCCGAAGTAACACCGGGGAGCTGTTTTTT | CASSARSNTGELFF
TRBJ2-2 | TRBV6-5 | NA | many | TGTGCCAGCAGTACAAGGGACAACGCGGACACCGGGGAGCTGTTTTTT | CASSTRDNADTGELFF
TRBJ2-5 | TRBV12-3/TRBV12-4 | NA | many | TGTGCCAGCAGTTTAGCAGGGGTGCAAGAGACCCAGTACTTC | CASSLAGVQETQYF
TRBJ2-3 | TRBV27 | NA | many | TGTGCCAGCCTTACTTTCAGGGGCCTGGGAGATACGCAGTATTTT | CASLTFRGLGDTQYF
TRBJ1-1 | TRBV19 | NA | NA | TGTGCCAGTGGGTGGGTATCGACAGCTTTCTTT | CASGWVSTAFF
TRBJ1-2 | TRBV20-1 | NA | many | TGCAGTGCTAGAGACTCAGGCGCTAACTATGGCTACACCTTC | CSARDSGANYGYTF
TRBJ2-2 | TRBV6-1 | TRBD2 | many | TGTGCCAGCATTATAGCGGGGGGGCCTGCCGGGGAGCTGTTTTTT | CASIIAGGPAGELFF
TRBJ1-5 | TRBV3-1 | NA | many | TGTGCCAGCAGCCAACAGGGCGGAAGACAGCCCCAGCATTTT | CASSQQGGRQPQHF
TRBJ1-1 | TRBV9 | NA | many | TGTGCCAGCAGCGTCGGACAGCTGAACACTGAAGCTTTCTTT | CASSVGQLNTEAFF
TRBJ2-3 | TRBV7-2 | TRBD1 | many | TGTGCCAGCAGCTTATTCGGACAGGGATCCGATACGCAGTATTTT | CASSLFGQGSDTQYF
TRBJ1-5 | TRBV7-8 | NA | many | TGTGCCAGCAGCCTATTAGCGTCGAATCGGGAGCTGAATCAGCCCCAGCATTTT | CASSLLASNRELNQPQHF
TRBJ2-5 | TRBV20-1 | TRBD1 | many | TGCAGTGCCATGGGGACAGGGGGCCGAGAGACCCAGTACTTC | CSAMGTGGRETQYF
TRBJ1-4 | TRBV15 | NA | many | TGTGCCACCAGCAGTTCTGGGGCAACTAATGAAAAACTGTTTTTT | CATSSSGATNEKLFF
TRBJ2-7 | TRBV2 | NA | many | TGTGCCAGCGTCTCCGGGACACATAATTACGAGCAGTACTTC | CASVSGTHNYEQYF
TRBJ2-3 | TRBV28 | NA | few | TGTGCCAGCAGTTCGGGGTATCCAGATACGCAGTATTTT | CASSSGYPDTQYF
TRBJ2-1 | TRBV5-1 | NA | NA | TGCGCCAGCAGCTTGGAGGCCGGGGATGGAAAGTTCTTC | CASSLEAGDGKFF
TRBJ2-7 | TRBV7-9 | NA | many | TGTGCCAGCAGCGCTTGGGGAACCGAGCAGTACTTC | CASSAWGTEQYF
TRBJ2-5 | TRBV7-2 | NA | few | TGTGCCAGCAGCTTAGACCAGTCGCAAGAGACCCAGTACTTC | CASSLDQSQETQYF
TRBJ2-7 | TRBV18 | NA | many | TGTGCCAGCTCACCACCGTCTTACGAGCAGTACTTC | CASSPPSYEQYF
TRBJ1-1 | TRBV7-9 | NA | many | TGTGCCAGCAGCTTAGCAACCTGGACGAACACTGAAGCTTTCTTT | CASSLATWTNTEAFF
TRBJ2-7 | TRBV12-3/TRBV12-4 | TRBD1 | NA | TGTGCCAGCAGGCCGGGACAGAACTCCTACGAGCAGTACTTC | CASRPGQNSYEQYF